This TCR beta chain was documented in a study of cytomegalovirus exposure and HLA in healthy donors (dated by TCRdb to 2017 to 2019). About the full investigation: An earlier analysis of approximately 640 of the donors reported more than 250 Gb of sequence data and more than 90 million unique TCR beta sequences from about 180 million T cells. Approximately 310 gigabases of sequencing data and around 87 million unique TCR sequences were included in an early release covering about 700 HLA-typed donors. The genetic ancestry cluster associated with self-reported Caucasian donors included approximately 85% of the 300 to 450 genotyped donors. The study was designed to test whether signatures of past pathogen exposure could be identified by cataloging public T cell receptors. The T cell repertoires of around 730 subjects were profiled by immunosequencing and related to cytomegalovirus serostatus. In addition to the first cohort of hundreds of subjects, a separate validation cohort of approximately 130 different subjects was used. To predict cytomegalovirus infection status, the study brought together high-throughput TCR immunosequencing, statistical association of individual TCRs with disease status, and machine learning. To study patterns of TCR occurrence, a later analysis re-analyzed previously published TCR beta repertoires from 666 donors and added high-resolution HLA genotyping. In the later analysis, no new phenotypic data were used to find candidate immune exposures; instead, reliance was placed on TCR beta sequences and their occurrence across donors. To decide whether each TCR beta V gene segment behaved as functional or pseudogenic, an earlier analysis of some 600 of the donors relied on high-throughput TCR beta sequencing. Alongside the repertoire data, information on donor age, sex, ethnicity and CMV serostatus was compiled. A later genetic analysis used genome-wide SNP genotypes for about 65% of the roughly 700 donors, treating that subset as a discovery cohort. All discovery cohort repertoires had been generated on a single sequencing platform. HLA typing covered class I and class II loci at four-digit resolution. Typing coverage differed by locus: A, B, C, DRB1 and DQB1 were typed in about 620-630 donors, DQA1 in approximately 520, DPA1 in 600 to 610, and DPB1 in just under 490. Because of strong linkage in the cohort, 5 or 6 DR-DQ haplotypes were treated as single units for association and clustering. On average, roughly 200,000 unique TCR beta nucleotide sequences were sequenced per donor among a few hundred genotyped donors of the cohort, with roughly 18% of those sequences being non-productive.

Reading the germline V gene gives CDR1 MNHEY and CDR2 SVGAGI. The CDR3 numbers 14 residues from cysteine through phenylalanine. Only CDR3 DNA is held: 42 bases, read in frame from base 1. V lost 6 bases and J lost 0 bases, and the count of bases not matched to a germline gene is 5. In total, roughly 670 healthy bone marrow donors made up the cohort. Cohort members were all nominally healthy when sampled, although unrecorded immune exposures were likely present. The donor was CMV seropositive and belonged to the group of about 290 seropositive cohort members. A peripheral blood sample was provided by each donor, and peripheral blood mononuclear cells were used for TCR beta sequencing. Genomic DNA was extracted from the blood cell samples with the Qiagen DNeasy Blood Extraction Kit. The method was the immunoSEQ multiplex PCR assay. The multiplex PCR relied on a mix of 60 forward primers for TCR Vbeta segments and 13 reverse primers for TCR Jbeta segments. The CDR3 region of rearranged TCR beta genes was amplified from genomic DNA with a multiplex PCR assay. The Illumina HiSeq System was used to sequence the amplified TCR beta libraries as 87-base-pair reads. Concerning the study's data processing: In a later analysis, roughly 80 million unique TCR beta chains were counted across the roughly 670 repertoires, and around 11 million of these chains were shared by at least two donors. Raw reads were error-corrected and collapsed into unique sequences by a nearest-neighbor algorithm in which closely related sequences were merged to remove PCR and sequencing errors. To assign V, D and J gene segments, CDR3 sequences were aligned to IMGT reference sequences. Each retained sequence needed at least a six-nucleotide match to both a V gene segment and a J gene segment. A rearrangement was called productive if the CDR3 had no stop codons and remained in frame with V and J, and every other rearrangement was called non-productive. CDR3 was defined according to IMGT convention as the region running from the second conserved V-encoded cysteine to the conserved J-encoded phenylalanine. In an earlier analysis of some 550 of the donors, sequences lacking an unambiguous match to a single V gene segment were excluded. In an earlier analysis of some 590 of the donors, V segments were called functional above 56.7% productive rearrangements and were called segregating when the between-donor standard deviation exceeded 5%. To diagnose cytomegalovirus status from the catalog of TCR beta chain sequences, a statistical classification framework was built. V and J gene assignment, in a later analysis, came from comparing TCR nucleotide sequences with IMGT/GENE-DB human TR gene sequences. A later analysis assigned CDR3 sequences and most-parsimonious VDJ recombination scenarios with the TCRdist pipeline. A later analysis defined each TCR beta chain by its CDR3 amino acid sequence plus V-gene family, and excluded reads lacking a unique V-gene family. A later analysis removed 600 or so highly shared, low-generation-probability nucleotide sequences to deal with suspected cross-contamination and a sequencing artifact. In a later analysis, a clonal expansion index was calculated for each public chain from normalized within-repertoire ranks of inferred template counts. A later analysis computed generation probabilities with a VDJ recombination model fitted to out-of-frame rearrangements, and checked the results against IGoR. A later analysis scored TCR-TCR, TCR-HLA and TCR-CMV co-occurrence with hypergeometric tests, applying a repertoire-size bias correction to TCR pairs. To estimate false discovery rates, a later analysis permuted the HLA or CMV assignments 20 times. In a later analysis, co-occurring TCRs were grouped using DBSCAN, with TCRdist sequence similarity added in when clustering inside HLA-allele-positive subsets. Co-occurrence clustering excluded repertoires with fewer than 30,000 or more than 120,000 public chains, plus five with anomalous nucleotide sharing. TCRdb obtained this table from immuneACCESS and retained in-frame rearrangements with V and J assigned. These tables miss some clones; where compared with another copy, unresolved V genes account for less than half of the shortfall, and the remainder is unexplained. The D gene and trimming were derived from the DNA, and the V and J assignments and clone size from that table. This sample is represented by around 110,000 clones; about four fifths of them were singletons. The ten most abundant clones make up about 4.5% of the sample.

On the study overall, not on this receptor specifically: A later analysis found that TCR association rates varied across HLA loci, with DRB1 alleles showing the most associated TCRs and HLA-C alleles the fewest. Most CMV-associated TCR beta chains appeared to be HLA-restricted in a later analysis, and the HLA associations seemed to be driven largely by CMV exposure. The sequencing pipeline was judged likely to have produced a cluster of highly shared sequence variants as a technical artifact. In a later analysis, several top co-occurrence clusters were reported to appear linked to parvovirus B19, influenza, CMV and Epstein-Barr virus. A further reported finding was that TCR beta sequences accurately predicted the HLA-A and HLA-B alleles for most subjects in the first cohort. Cytomegalovirus status was reported to be diagnosed by the classifier with high specificity and sensitivity in both the original and validation cohorts. A later genetic analysis reported fewer N-insertions in productive TCRs among donors in an Asian-associated ancestry cluster than the roughly 650-donor mean. Presence/absence analyses assumed roughly uniform sequencing depth across donors, an assumption that may not hold. A later analysis found that HLA-associated TCR beta chains were more clonally expanded and had lower generation probabilities than equally common non-associated chains. Linkage disequilibrium might explain the correlated functional status among segregating V segments, but an unknown experimental factor could not be excluded. This cohort had only TCR beta chains sequenced, and the lack of alpha or paired-chain data limited which features could be detected. In the study, approximately 160 TCR beta chains were listed as associated with cytomegalovirus. Broadly in line with IMGT annotations, most TCR beta V segments showed up in productive rearrangements about 87% or about 30% of the time in an earlier analysis of 450 to 750 of the donors. The 87-base-pair reads could not distinguish some IMGT-functional V segments, including TRBV6-2 and TRBV6-3, so those segments were excluded. HLA typing was unavailable for some donors at each locus, so association tests used only the typed subset. CMV serostatus was the only immune exposure information available for the cohort. Strong co-occurrence of HLA alleles, especially DR and DQ, made assigning TCR associations to individual alleles difficult. Across donors, most TCR sequences were observed very rarely, whereas some public TCRs were present in many individuals. Because counts were too low, roughly 16 rarely observed V segments, including chromosome 9 orphons, were left out of the earlier analysis of some 600 of the donors. At a false discovery rate of 0.05, a later analysis linked under 20,000 TCR beta sequences to specific HLA alleles. An association between a missense DCLRE1C variant and V-gene and J-gene trimming of TCR beta chains was found in a later genetic analysis and replicated in an independent cohort. In vitro tests confirmed that a few of the cytomegalovirus-associated TCR beta chains recognize cytomegalovirus antigens. According to the authors, the approach could potentially be generalized to other disease states and immunological phenotypes.

In the case of this clone: No antigen is known for it. Within one base of it there is no much larger clone, and no base qualities were kept.

Sequenced input: PBMCs. The receptor was isolated from a man between 25 and 39 years old in good health and CMV-seropositive. The sequence links TRBV6-5 to TRBJ2-7; 7 bases in the junction line up with TRBD2. The CDR3 region reads CASSARTSSYEQYF. The bases read TGTGCCAGCAGCGCTAGGACTAGCTCCTACGAGCAGTACTTC.